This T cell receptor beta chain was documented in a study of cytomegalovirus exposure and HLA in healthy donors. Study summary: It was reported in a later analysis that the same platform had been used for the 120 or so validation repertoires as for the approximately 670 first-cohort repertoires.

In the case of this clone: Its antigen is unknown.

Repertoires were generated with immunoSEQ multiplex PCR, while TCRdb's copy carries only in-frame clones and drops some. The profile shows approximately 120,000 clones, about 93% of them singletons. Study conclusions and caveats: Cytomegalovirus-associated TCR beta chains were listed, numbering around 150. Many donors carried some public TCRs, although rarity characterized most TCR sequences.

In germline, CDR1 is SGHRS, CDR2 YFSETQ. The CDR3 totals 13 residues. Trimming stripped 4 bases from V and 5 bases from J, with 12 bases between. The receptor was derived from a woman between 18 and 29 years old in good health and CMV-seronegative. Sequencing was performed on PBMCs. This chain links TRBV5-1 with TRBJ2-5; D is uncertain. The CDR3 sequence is CASSLTPGETQYF. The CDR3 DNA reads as TGCGCCAGCAGCCTGACCCCCGGGGAGACCCAGTACTTC.